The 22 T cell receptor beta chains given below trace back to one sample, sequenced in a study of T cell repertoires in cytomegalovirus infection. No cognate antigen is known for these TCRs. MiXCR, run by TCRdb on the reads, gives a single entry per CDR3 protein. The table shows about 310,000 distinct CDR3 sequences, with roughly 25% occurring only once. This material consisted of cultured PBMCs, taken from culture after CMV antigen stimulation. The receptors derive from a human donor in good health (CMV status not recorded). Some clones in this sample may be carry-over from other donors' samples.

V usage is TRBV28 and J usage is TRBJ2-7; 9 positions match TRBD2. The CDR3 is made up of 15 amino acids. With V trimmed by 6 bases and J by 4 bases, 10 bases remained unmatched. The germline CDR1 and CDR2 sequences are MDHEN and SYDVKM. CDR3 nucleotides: TGTGCCAGCAGGGCTAGCGGGGCGTGGAGATACGAGCAGTACTTC. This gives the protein CASRASGAWRYEQYF.

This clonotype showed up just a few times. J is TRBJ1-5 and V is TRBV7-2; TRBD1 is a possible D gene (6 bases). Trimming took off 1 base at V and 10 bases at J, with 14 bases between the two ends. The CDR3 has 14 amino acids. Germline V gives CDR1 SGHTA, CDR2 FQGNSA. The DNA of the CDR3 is TGTGCCAGCAGCTTAGTGGGGGCCAGACTCCCCCAGCATTTT. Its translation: CASSLVGARLPQHF.

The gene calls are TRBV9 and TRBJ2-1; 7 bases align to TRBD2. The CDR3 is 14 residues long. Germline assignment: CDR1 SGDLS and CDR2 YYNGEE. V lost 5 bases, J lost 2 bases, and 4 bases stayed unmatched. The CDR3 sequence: CASRREDAYNEQFF. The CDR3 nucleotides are TGTGCCAGCAGACGGGAGGACGCCTACAATGAGCAGTTCTTC.

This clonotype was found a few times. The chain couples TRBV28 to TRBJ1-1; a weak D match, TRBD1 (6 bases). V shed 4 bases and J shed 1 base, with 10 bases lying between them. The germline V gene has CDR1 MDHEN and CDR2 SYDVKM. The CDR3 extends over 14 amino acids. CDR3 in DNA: TGTGCCAGCAGTTCCGGGGGGCCGAACACTGAAGCTTTCTTT. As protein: CASSSGGPNTEAFF.

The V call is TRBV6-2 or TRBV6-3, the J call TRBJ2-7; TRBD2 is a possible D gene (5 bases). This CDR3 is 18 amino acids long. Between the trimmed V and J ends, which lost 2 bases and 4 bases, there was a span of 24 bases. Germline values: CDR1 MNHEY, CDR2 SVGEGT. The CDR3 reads CASSYTELDSGRAYEQYF. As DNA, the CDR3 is TGTGCCAGCAGTTACACCGAACTCGACTCCGGGCGGGCATACGAGCAGTACTTC.

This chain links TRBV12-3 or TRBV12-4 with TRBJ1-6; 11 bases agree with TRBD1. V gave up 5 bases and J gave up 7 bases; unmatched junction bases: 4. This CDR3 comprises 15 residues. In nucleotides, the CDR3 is TGTGCCAGCAGTCCGGGGACAGGGGGGAATTCACCCCTCCACTTT. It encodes CASSPGTGGNSPLHF.

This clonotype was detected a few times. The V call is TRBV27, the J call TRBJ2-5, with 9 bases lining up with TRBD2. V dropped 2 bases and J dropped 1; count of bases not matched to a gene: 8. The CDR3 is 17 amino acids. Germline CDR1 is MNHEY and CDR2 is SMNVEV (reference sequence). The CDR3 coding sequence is TGTGCCAGCAGTTTAGTAGGTGCGGGAGGGGGCCAAGAGACCCAGTACTTC. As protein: CASSLVGAGGGQETQYF.

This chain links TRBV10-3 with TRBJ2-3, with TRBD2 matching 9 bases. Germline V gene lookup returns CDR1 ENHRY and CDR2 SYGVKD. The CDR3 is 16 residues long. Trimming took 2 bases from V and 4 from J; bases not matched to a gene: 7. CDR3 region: CAISETGLANSDTQYF. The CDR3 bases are TGTGCCATCAGTGAGACGGGACTAGCTAATTCAGATACGCAGTATTTT.

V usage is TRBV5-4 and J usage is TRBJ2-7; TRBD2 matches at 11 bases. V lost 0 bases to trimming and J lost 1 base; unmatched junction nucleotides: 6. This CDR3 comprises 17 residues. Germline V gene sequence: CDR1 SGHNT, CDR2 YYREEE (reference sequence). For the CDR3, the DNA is TGTGCCAGCAGCTTGGAGACTAGCGGGACTATTTCCTACGAGCAGTACTTC. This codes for CASSLETSGTISYEQYF.

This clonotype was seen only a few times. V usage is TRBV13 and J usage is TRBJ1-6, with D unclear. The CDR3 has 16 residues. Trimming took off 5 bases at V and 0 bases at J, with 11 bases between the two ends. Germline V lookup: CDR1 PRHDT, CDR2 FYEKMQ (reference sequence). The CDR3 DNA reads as TGTGCCAGCAGCCTCGAGGGCCTCTCCTATAATTCACCCCTCCACTTT. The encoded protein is CASSLEGLSYNSPLHF.

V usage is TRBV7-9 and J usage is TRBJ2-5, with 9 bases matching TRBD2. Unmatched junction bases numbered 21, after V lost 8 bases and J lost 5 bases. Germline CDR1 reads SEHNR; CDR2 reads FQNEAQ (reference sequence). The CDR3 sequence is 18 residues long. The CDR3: CASEHPLPSGTRGETQYF. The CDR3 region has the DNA TGTGCCAGCGAGCACCCGTTGCCTAGCGGGACGAGAGGGGAGACCCAGTACTTC.

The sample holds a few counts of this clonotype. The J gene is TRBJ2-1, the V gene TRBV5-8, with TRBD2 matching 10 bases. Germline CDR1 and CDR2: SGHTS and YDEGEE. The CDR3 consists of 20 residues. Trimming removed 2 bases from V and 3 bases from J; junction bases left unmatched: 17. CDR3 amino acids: CASSLLSAITSGKDYNEQFF. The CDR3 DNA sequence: TGTGCCAGCAGCTTATTGTCAGCTATTACTAGCGGGAAAGACTACAATGAGCAGTTCTTC.

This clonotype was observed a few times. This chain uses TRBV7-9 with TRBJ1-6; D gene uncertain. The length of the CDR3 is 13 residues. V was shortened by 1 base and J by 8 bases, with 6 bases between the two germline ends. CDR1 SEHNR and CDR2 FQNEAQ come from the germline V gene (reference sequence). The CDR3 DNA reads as TGTGCCAGCAGCTTAGAGGCGGATTCACCCCTCCACTTT. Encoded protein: CASSLEADSPLHF.

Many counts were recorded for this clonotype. This chain's CDR3 is CASSEARDGSTDTQYF. CDR3 bases: TGTGCCAGCAGTGAAGCAAGGGACGGGAGCACAGATACGCAGTATTTT. The V gene is TRBV2, the J gene TRBJ2-3; D is tentatively TRBD1 or TRBD2 (5 bases each). This CDR3 contains 16 residues. V dropped 0 bases and J dropped 0 bases, with 10 bases sitting between them. Looked up from germline, CDR1 is SNHLY and CDR2 is FYNNEI. The full variable domain, in which reference TRBV2 and TRBJ2-3 provide the parts outside the CDR3, is EPEVTQTPSHQVTQMGQEVILRCVPISNHLYFYWYRQILGQKVEFLVSFYNNEISEKSEIFDDQFSVERPDGSNFTLKIRSTKLEDSAMYFCASSEARDGSTDTQYFGPGTRLTVL.

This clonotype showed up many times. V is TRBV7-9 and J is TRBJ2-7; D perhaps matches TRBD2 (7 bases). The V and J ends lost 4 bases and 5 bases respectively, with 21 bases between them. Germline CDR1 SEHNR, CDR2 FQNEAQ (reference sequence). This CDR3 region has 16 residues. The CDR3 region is CASSWRDAGALDEQYF. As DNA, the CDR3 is TGTGCCAGCAGCTGGAGGGATGCGGGGGCCTTGGACGAGCAGTACTTC.

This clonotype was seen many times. DNA for the CDR3: TGTGCCAGCAGCTTAGCCCAGGGTAGGGGGTATGGCTACACCTTC. This encodes CASSLAQGRGYGYTF. The chain joins TRBV7-2 to TRBJ1-2; a weak D match, TRBD1 (6 bases). The germline V and J ends were trimmed by 0 bases and 5 bases, with 13 bases remaining between them. CDR1 is SGHTA, CDR2 FQGNSA, per germline. CDR3 length: 15 residues.

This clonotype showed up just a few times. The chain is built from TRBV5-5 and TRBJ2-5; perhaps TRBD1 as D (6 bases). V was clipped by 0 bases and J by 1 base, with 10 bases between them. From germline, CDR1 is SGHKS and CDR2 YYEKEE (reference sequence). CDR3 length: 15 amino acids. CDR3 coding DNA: TGTGCCAGCAGCTTGGGGGGGCTGTTCCAAGAGACCCAGTACTTC. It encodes CASSLGGLFQETQYF. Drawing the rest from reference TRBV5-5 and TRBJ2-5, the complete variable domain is DAGVTQSPTHLIKTRGQQVTLRCSPISGHKSVSWYQQVLGQGPQFIFQYYEKEERGRGNFPDRFSARQFPNYSSELNVNALLLGDSALYLCASSLGGLFQETQYFGPGTRLLVL.

CDR3 amino acids: CASSLDSGGSYEQYV. Written as DNA, the CDR3 is TGTGCCAGCAGCTTAGATTCAGGGGGCTCCTACGAGCAGTACGTC. The V call is TRBV11-3, the J call TRBJ2-7; 7 bases are shared with TRBD1. Germline V CDR1 and CDR2: SGHNT, YENEEA. J lost 0 bases, V lost 0 bases, and 2 bases had no gene match. CDR3 size: 15 residues.

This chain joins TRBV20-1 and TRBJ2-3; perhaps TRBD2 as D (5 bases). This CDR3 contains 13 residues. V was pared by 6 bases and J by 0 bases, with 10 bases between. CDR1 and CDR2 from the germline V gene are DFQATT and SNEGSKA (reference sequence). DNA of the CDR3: TGCAGTGCGCCAGCGGAAAGCACAGATACGCAGTATTTT. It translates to CSAPAESTDTQYF.

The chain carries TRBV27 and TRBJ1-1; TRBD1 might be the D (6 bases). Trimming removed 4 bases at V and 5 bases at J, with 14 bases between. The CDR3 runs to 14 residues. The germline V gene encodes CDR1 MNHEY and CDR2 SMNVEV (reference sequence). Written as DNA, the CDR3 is TGTGCCAGCAGTTGGGAATCCAGGGGTACTGAAGCTTTCTTT. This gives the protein CASSWESRGTEAFF.

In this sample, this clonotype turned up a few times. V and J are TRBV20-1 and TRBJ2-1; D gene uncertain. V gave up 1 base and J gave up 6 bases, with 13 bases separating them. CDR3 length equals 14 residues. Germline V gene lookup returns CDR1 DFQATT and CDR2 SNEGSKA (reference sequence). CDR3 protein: CSARGHVAANEQFF. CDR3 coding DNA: TGCAGTGCTAGAGGCCACGTGGCGGCCAATGAGCAGTTCTTC.

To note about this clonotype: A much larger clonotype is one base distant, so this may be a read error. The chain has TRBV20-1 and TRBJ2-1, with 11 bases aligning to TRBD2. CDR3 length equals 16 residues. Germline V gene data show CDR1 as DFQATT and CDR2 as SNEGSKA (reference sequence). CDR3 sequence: CRARGMGLAAYNEQFF. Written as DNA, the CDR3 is TGCAGAGCTAGGGGTATGGGACTAGCGGCCTACAATGAGCAGTTCTTC.